The T cell receptor (beta chain) under discussion was sequenced for a study of T cell changes during pregnancy in multiple sclerosis. Generated by immunoSEQ multiplex PCR, the TCRdb table keeps only in-frame clones and is missing some. The sample records more than 100,000 clones, around nine tenths being singletons. In its sample, this clone was seen a few times. Trimming cost V 9 bases and J 5 bases, with 13 bases left between them. The CDR3 extends over 12 amino acids. Germline CDR1 LNHDA, CDR2 SQIVND (reference sequence). The chain joins TRBV19 to TRBJ1-1; maybe TRBD1 (5 bases). The sequence was collected from a female donor with multiple sclerosis, enrolled in a pregnancy study. Sample: peripheral blood, taken after pregnancy. The CDR3 bases are TGTGCCAGCCGGGGGACGAGGACTGAAGCTTTCTTT. This gives the protein CASRGTRTEAFF.